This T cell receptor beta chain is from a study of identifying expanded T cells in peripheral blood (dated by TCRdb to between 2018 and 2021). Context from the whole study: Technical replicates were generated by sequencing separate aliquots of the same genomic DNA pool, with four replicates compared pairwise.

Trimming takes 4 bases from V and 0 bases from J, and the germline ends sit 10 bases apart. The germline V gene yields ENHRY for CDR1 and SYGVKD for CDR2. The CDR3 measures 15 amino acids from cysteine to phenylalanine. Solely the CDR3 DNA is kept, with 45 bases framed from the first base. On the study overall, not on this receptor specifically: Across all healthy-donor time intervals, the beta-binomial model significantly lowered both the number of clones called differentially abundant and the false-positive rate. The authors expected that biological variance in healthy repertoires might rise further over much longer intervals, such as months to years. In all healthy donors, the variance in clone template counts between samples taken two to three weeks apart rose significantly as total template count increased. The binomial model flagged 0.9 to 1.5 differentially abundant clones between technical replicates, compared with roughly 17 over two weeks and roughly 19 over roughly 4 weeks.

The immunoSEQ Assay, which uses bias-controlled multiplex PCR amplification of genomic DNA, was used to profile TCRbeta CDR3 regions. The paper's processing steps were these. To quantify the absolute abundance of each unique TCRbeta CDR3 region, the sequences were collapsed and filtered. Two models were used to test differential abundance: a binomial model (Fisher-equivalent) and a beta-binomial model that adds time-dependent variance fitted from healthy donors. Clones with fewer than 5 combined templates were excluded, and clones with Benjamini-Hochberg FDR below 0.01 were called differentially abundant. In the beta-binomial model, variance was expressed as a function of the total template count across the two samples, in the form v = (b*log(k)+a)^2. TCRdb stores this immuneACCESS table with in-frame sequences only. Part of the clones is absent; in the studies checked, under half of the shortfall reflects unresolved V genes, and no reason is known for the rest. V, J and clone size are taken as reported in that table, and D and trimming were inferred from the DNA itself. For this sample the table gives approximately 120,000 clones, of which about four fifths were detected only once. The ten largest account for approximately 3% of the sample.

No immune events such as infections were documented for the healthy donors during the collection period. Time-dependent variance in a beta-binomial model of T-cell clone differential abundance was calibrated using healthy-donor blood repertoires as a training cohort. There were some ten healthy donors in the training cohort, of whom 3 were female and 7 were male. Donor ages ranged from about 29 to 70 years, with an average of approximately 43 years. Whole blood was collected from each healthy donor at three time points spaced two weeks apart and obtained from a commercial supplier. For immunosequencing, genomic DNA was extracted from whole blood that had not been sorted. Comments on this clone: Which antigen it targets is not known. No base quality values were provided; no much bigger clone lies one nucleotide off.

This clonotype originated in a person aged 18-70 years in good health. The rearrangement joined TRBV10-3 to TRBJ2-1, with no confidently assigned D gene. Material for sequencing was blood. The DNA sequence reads TGTGCCATCAGTGGGCAGGTCAGCTCCTACAATGAGCAGTTCTTC. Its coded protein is CAISGQVSSYNEQFF.